These T cell receptor beta chains were read from a single sample in a study of cytomegalovirus exposure and HLA in healthy donors. The repertoire was sequenced with immunoSEQ multiplex PCR; TCRdb's copy has only in-frame clones and lacks some. The specimen's table records approximately 120,000 clones. The sample taken for sequencing was PBMCs. The receptors derive from a man aged 18 to 35 in good health and CMV-seronegative. CDR3s include the opening cysteine and the closing phenylalanine or tryptophan. Each record gives: J gene, D gene, V gene, CDR3 protein. A D gene is named only where the DNA matches it firmly.

TRBJ2-4 | TRBD2 | TRBV6-4 | CASSAGTSGNIQYF
TRBJ2-3 | TRBD1 | TRBV25-1 | CASNPDRALTDTQYF
TRBJ2-2 | TRBD2 | TRBV7-2 | CASSLSKRSGRAGELFF
TRBJ1-2 | - | TRBV6-5 | CASSYSVTNYGYTF
TRBJ1-1 | TRBD1 | TRBV4-1 | CASSQGGTGVMNTEAFF
TRBJ2-7 | TRBD2 | TRBV19 | CASSIDLLAGRSYEQYF
TRBJ1-3 | - | TRBV5-1 | CASSSIDRISSGNTIYF
TRBJ1-1 | - | TRBV19 | CASSILVPGPMEENTEAFF
TRBJ2-2 | - | TRBV9 | CASSVVASPLTGELFF
TRBJ1-2 | TRBD1 | TRBV27 | CASRDMDRAYGYTF
TRBJ2-6 | - | TRBV6-4 | CASSDDSSGANVLTF
TRBJ2-3 | TRBD2 | TRBV5-6 | CASSFGRTSTDTQYF
TRBJ1-2 | - | TRBV28 | CASSSWQVYGYTF
TRBJ1-5 | TRBD1 | TRBV27 | CASSIAGTGLAPQHF
TRBJ2-7 | - | TRBV7-9 | CASSFSVSYEQYF
TRBJ1-4 | TRBD1 | TRBV27 | CASSWSGGRGEKLFF
TRBJ2-7 | - | TRBV7-2 | CASSLPMLEQYF
TRBJ2-3 | - | TRBV7-9 | CVVRSTDTQYF
TRBJ2-6 | - | TRBV6-5 | CASRLLWSGANVLTF
TRBJ2-7 | TRBD1 | TRBV11-2 | CASSLLGQVRSYEQYF
TRBJ1-2 | TRBD1 | TRBV7-9 | CASSSGQGNGYTF
TRBJ1-5 | TRBD1 | TRBV2 | CASSGLGQGVNQPQHF
TRBJ1-3 | - | TRBV28 | CASSLNGASSGNTIYF
TRBJ1-1 | - | TRBV5-1 | CASSSLTARNTEAFF
TRBJ1-1 | - | TRBV5-6 | CASSLFQGNTEAFF
TRBJ2-7 | TRBD1 | TRBV30 | CAFSGTGNNYEQYF
TRBJ1-1 | TRBD1 | TRBV7-2 | CASSSRRTGTMAFF
TRBJ1-1 | - | TRBV6-1 | CASSERGPGWNTEAFF
TRBJ2-7 | TRBD1 | TRBV5-1 | CASSLGDRPPNEQYF
TRBJ2-3 | TRBD2 | TRBV4-2 | CASSQVAGEGTDTQYF
TRBJ2-2 | TRBD1 | TRBV19 | CASSSGTGGAGELFF
TRBJ1-4 | TRBD1 | TRBV19 | CASSMDRAAGRNEKLFF
TRBJ1-2 | TRBD1 | TRBV5-1 | CASSSRTGSYGYTF
TRBJ2-7 | - | TRBV6-4 | CARDRETGLSYEQYF
TRBJ2-3 | - | TRBV30 | CAWGKNTQYF
TRBJ2-3 | - | TRBV19 | CASSPYTDTQYF
TRBJ2-7 | TRBD2 | TRBV29-1 | CSVGLAGANYEQYF
TRBJ1-4 | - | TRBV7-9 | CASRRQDNEKLFF
TRBJ2-5 | TRBD1 | TRBV15 | CATSRVSRDRARETQYF
TRBJ2-6 | TRBD1 | TRBV7-9 | CASSAGTGRSGANVLTF
TRBJ2-1 | - | TRBV15 | CATSRVAADNEQFF
TRBJ2-1 | TRBD2 | TRBV28 | CASGAGFTHEQFF
TRBJ1-5 | - | TRBV18 | CASSPKAGSNSNQPQHF
TRBJ1-5 | TRBD1 | TRBV7-6 | CASSLQGGQPQHF
TRBJ2-7 | - | TRBV5-1 | CASSLDGYRRISYEQYF
TRBJ2-1 | TRBD2 | TRBV6-1 | CASSPGRGVYNEQFF